A selection of T cell receptor beta chains follows, all from one sample in a study of shared clonotypes between healthy human individuals. Generated by immunoSEQ multiplex PCR, the TCRdb table keeps only in-frame clones and is missing some. The sample carries nearly 750,000 clones, 55% to 75% recorded once. Sample: memory CD4+ T cells sorted from blood. Receptors originate from a woman in her twenties or thirties in good health. CDR3s leave out the opening cysteine and the closing phenylalanine or tryptophan. Each record gives: V gene, CDR3 protein.

>TRBV19
ASRRRVSDPTVTNEKLF
>TRBV5-6
ASSLVLSGAASTDTQY
>TRBV5-1
ASSRWGASGSVGELF
>TRBV6-5
ASSYSAAGGDEQF
>TRBV28
AIKNPGGGETQY
>TRBV18
ASSPPGSGNEQY
>TRBV9
ASSVGDRGYNYGYT
>TRBV28
ASRRGLGDLYAF
>TRBV29-1
SVYSGANVLT
>TRBV4-2
ASSPQTGDGGYT
>TRBV5-4
ASEKGDGFNEQF
>TRBV7-2
ASSLVEGSNQPQH
>TRBV6-6
ASSLNQGHSGNTIY
>TRBV14
ASSPHTTSGTYNEQF
>TRBV28
ASRSGTEYEQY
>TRBV5-6
ASSRMSVTEAF
>TRBV28
ASSGQGGVSNQPQH
>TRBV4-1
ASSQGRLDRSSYNEQF
>TRBV4-1
ASSPLWGSRVDYEQY
>TRBV2
ASSAGQGPQETQY
>TRBV6-6
ASRPDRGLSEAF
>TRBV19
ASQRGRGEKLF
>TRBV6-5
ASTRTGARSEAF
>TRBV28
ASSSSGQANQPQH
>TRBV27
ASRRTPNTEAF
>TRBV5-8
ASSTRQGHYGYT
>TRBV5-1
ASSLAPGLPGNEQF
>TRBV7-7
ASSLGRDSYEQY
>TRBV7-2
ASSPQRDNYNEQF
>TRBV13
ASSRQGGSYEQY
>TRBV27
ASLNGVKVPYEQY
>TRBV29-1
SVVGQGVAKNIQY
>TRBV16
ASSPEQGYGYT
>TRBV23-1
ASSQSPSRDRVYEQY
>TRBV27
ASSLLQSGTSGYNEQF
>TRBV18
ASSPPGAGNQPQH
>TRBV15
ATSRDRGGETQY
>TRBV10-3
AISGGTSSDNEQF
>TRBV2
ASSELNSYSGNTIY
>TRBV9
ASSVTPHGGAYEQY
>TRBV20-1
RAGATYEQY
>TRBV27
ASSLSAGERYNEQF
>TRBV19
ASSTTSGKVNEQF
>TRBV9
ASSHRQGVFGYT
>TRBV7-9
ASSLVLVGVNEKLF
>TRBV6-5
ASSSTGLEQF
>TRBV18
ASSPNWGHNTDTQY
>TRBV28
ASSLGGQGADTQY
>TRBV6-1
ASSGRGGNTEAF
>TRBV27
ASSFRGAGTGANVLT